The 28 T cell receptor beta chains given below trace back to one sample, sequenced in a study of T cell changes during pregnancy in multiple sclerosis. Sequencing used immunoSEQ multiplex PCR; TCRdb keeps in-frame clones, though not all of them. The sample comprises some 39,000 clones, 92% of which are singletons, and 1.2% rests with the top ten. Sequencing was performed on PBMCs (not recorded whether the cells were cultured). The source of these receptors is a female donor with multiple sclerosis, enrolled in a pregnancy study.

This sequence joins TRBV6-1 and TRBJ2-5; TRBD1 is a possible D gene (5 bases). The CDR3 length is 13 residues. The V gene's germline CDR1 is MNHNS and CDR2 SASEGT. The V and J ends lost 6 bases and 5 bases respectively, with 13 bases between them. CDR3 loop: CASRMDITETQYF. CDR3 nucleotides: TGTGCCAGCAGGATGGACATAACGGAGACCCAGTACTTC.

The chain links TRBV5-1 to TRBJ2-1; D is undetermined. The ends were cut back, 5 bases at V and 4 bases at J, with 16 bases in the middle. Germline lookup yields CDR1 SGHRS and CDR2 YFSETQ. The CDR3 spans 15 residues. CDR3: CASSRGANTYNEQFF. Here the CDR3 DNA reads TGCGCCAGCAGTCGAGGAGCCAACACATACAATGAGCAGTTCTTC.

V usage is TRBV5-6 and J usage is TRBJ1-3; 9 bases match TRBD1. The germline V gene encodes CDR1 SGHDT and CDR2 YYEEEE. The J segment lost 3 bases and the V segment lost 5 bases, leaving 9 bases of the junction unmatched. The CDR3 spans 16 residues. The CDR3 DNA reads TGTGCCAGCAGAAGGGGACAGGGAGGGATTGGAAACACCATATATTTT. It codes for CASRRGQGGIGNTIYF.

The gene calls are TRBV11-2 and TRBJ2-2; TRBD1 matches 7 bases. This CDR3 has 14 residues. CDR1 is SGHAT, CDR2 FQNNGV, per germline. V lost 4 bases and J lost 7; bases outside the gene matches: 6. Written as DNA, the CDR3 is TGTGCCAGCAGCTCGACAGGGAACGGCGGGGAGCTGTTTTTT. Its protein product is CASSSTGNGGELFF.

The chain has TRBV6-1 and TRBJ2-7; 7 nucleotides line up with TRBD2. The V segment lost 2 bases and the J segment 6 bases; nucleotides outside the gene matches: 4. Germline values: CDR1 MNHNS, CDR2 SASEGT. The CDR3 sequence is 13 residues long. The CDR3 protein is CASSERGLSEQYF. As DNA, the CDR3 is TGTGCCAGCAGTGAAAGGGGACTAAGCGAGCAGTACTTC.

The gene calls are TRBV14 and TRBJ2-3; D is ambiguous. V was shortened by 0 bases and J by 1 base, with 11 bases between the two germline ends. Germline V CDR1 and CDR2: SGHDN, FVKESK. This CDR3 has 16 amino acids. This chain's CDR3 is CASSQDPKPGTDTQYF. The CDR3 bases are TGTGCCAGCAGCCAAGATCCCAAGCCGGGCACAGATACGCAGTATTTT.

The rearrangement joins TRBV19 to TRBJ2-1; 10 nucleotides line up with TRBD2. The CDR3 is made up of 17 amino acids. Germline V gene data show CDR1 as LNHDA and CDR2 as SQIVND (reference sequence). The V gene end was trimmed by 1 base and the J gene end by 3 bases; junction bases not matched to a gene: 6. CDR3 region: CASSIGRLAGVYNEQFF. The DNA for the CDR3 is TGTGCCAGTAGTATAGGAAGGCTAGCGGGAGTCTACAATGAGCAGTTCTTC.

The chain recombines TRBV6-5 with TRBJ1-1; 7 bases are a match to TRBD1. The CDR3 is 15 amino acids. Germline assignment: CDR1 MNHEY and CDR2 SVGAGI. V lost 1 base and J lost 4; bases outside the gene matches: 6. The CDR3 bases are TGTGCCAGCAGTTACTTGGACAGGACCCTCACTGAAGCTTTCTTT. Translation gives CASSYLDRTLTEAFF.

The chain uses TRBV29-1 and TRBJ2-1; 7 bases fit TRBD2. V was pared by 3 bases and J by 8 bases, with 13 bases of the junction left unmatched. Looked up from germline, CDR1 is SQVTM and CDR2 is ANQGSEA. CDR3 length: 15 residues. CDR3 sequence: CSVDSFSAGRDEQFF. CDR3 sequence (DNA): TGCAGCGTTGACTCGTTTTCGGCAGGGAGGGATGAGCAGTTCTTC.

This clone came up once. The CDR3 DNA reads as TGTGCCAGCAGCTGGGACAGGGGGCACACCGGGGAGCTGTTTTTT. Its translation is CASSWDRGHTGELFF. The chain carries TRBV7-2 and TRBJ2-2; 12 bases are a match to TRBD1. After removal of 4 bases from V and 3 bases from J, the junction contained 0 bases not matched to a gene. This CDR3 region has 15 residues. Germline loops: CDR1 SGHTA, CDR2 FQGNSA.

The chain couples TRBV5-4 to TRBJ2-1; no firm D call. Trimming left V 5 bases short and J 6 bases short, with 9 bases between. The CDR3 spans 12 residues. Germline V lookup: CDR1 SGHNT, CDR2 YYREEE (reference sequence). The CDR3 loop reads CASSSTVNEQFF. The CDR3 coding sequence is TGTGCCAGCAGTTCCACCGTCAATGAGCAGTTCTTC.

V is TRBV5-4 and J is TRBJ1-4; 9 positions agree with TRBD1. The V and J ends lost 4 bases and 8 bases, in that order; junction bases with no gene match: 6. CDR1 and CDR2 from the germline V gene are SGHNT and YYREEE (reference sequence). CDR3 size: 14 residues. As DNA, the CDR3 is TGTGCCAGCAGCCCCGGGACAGGGTCGGAAAAACTGTTTTTT. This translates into CASSPGTGSEKLFF.

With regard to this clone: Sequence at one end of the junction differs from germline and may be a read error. CDR3 residues: CASSPQGDEQYF. The CDR3 coding sequence is TGTGCCAGCTCGCCACAGGGGGACGAGCAGTACTTC. The J gene is TRBJ2-7, the V gene TRBV18; 8 bases fit TRBD1. Germline V gives CDR1 KGHSH, CDR2 LQKENI. The CDR3 consists of 12 residues.

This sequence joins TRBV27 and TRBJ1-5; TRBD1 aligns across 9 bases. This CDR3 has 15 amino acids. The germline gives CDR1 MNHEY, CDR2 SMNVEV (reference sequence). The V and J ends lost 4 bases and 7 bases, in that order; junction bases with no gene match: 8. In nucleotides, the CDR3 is TGTGCCAGCAGTTCTAACAGGGGGCGGTGGCAGCCCCAGCATTTT. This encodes CASSSNRGRWQPQHF.

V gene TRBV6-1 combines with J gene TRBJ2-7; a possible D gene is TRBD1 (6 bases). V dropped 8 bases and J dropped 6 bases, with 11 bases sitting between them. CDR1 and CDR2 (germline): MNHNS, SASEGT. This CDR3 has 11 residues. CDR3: CASRWGLEQYF. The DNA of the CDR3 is TGTGCCAGCCGGTGGGGGCTCGAGCAGTACTTC.

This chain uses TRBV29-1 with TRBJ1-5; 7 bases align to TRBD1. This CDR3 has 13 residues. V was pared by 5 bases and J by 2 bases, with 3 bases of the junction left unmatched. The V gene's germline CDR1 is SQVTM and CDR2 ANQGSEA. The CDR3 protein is CSVQTGGNQPQHF. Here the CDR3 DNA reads TGCAGCGTTCAAACAGGGGGCAATCAGCCCCAGCATTTT.

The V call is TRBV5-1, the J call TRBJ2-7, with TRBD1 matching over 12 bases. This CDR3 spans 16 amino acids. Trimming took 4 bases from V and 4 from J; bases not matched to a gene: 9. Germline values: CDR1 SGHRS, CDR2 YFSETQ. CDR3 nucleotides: TGCGCCAGCAGCCCGGCCGGGACAGGGGGCGGGTACGAGCAGTACTTC. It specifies CASSPAGTGGGYEQYF.

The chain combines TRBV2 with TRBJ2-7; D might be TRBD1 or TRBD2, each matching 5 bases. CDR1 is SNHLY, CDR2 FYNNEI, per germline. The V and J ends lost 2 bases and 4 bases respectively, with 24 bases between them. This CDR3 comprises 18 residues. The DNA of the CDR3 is TGTGCCAGCAGTGAAACCACTATGGGGGACGGGGTTGTTTACGAGCAGTACTTC. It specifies CASSETTMGDGVVYEQYF.

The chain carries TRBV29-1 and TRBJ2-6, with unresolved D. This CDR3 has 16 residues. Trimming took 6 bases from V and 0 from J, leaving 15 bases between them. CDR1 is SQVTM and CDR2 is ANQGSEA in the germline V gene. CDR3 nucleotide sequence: TGCAGCGTCCCCCAGCTCCCCAGCTCTGGGGCCAACGTCCTGACTTTC. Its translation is CSVPQLPSSGANVLTF.

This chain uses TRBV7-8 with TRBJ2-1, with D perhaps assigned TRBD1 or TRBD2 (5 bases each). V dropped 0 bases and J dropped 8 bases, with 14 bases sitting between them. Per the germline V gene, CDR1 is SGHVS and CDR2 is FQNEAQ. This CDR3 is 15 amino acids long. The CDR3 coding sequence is TGTGCCAGCAGCTTAGCGAGCGAGGGGTGGCATGAGCAGTTCTTC. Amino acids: CASSLASEGWHEQFF.

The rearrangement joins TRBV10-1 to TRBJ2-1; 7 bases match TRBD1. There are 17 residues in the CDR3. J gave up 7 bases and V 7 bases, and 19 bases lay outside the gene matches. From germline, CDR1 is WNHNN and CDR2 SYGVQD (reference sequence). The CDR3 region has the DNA TGCGCCAGCAATAAATTCCATGAGCCGGGACAGAAGAATGAGCAGTTCTTC. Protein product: CASNKFHEPGQKNEQFF.

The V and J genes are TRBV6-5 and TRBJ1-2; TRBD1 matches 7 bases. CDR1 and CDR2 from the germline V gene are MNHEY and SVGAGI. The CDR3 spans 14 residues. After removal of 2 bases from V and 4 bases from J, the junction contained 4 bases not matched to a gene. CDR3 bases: TGTGCCAGCAGTTACCAGGGGGGAGCCTATGGCTACACCTTC. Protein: CASSYQGGAYGYTF.

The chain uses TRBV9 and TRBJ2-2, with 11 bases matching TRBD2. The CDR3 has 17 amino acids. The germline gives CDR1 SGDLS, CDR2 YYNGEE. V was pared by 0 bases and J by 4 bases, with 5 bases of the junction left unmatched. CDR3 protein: CASSVGLAGGSTGELFF. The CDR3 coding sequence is TGTGCCAGCAGCGTAGGGTTAGCGGGAGGGAGCACCGGGGAGCTGTTTTTT.

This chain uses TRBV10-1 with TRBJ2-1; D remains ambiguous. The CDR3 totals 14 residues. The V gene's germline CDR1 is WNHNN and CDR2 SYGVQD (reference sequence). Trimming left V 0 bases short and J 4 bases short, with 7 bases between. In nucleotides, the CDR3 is TGCGCCAGCAGTGAGTCTTACAAATACAATGAGCAGTTCTTC. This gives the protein CASSESYKYNEQFF.

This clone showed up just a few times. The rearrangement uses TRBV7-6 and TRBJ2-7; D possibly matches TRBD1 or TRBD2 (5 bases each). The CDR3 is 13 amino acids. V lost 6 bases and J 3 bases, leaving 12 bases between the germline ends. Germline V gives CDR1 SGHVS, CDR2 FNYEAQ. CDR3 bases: TGTGCCAGCAGTCGGGACCCCGGCTACGAGCAGTACTTC. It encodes CASSRDPGYEQYF. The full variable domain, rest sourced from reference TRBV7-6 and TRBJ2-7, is GAGVSQSPRYKVTKRGQDVALRCDPISGHVSLYWYRQALGQGPEFLTYFNYEAQQDKSGLPNDRFSAERPEGSISTLTIQRTEQRDSAMYRCASSRDPGYEQYFGPGTRLTVT.

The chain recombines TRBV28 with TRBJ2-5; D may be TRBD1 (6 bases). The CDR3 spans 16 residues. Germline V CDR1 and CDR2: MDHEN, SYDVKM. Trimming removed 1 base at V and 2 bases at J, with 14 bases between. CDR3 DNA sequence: TGTGCCAGCAGTTTATATACAGGGTGGGGACAAGAGACCCAGTACTTC. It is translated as CASSLYTGWGQETQYF.

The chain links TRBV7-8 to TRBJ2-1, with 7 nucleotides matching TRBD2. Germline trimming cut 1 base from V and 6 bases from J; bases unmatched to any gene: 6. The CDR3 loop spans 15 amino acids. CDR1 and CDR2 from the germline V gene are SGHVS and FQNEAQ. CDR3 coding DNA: TGTGCCAGCAGCTTAGGGCTAGCGGTCGGCAATGAGCAGTTCTTC. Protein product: CASSLGLAVGNEQFF. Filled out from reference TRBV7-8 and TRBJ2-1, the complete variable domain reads GAGVSQSPRYKVAKRGQDVALRCDPISGHVSLFWYQQALGQGPEFLTYFQNEAQLDKSGLPSDRFFAERPEGSVSTLKIQRTQQEDSAVYLCASSLGLAVGNEQFFGPGTRLTVL.

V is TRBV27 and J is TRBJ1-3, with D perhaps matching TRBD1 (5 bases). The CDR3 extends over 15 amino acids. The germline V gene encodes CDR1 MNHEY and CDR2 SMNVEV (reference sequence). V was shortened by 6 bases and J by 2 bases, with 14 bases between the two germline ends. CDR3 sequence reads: CASRASGVTGNTIYF. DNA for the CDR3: TGTGCCAGCAGGGCTTCGGGGGTAACTGGAAACACCATATATTTT.